This TCR beta chain was sequenced during a study of cytomegalovirus exposure and HLA in healthy donors. Turning to the study itself: From 150 million to 200 million T cells, an earlier analysis saw 117 million unique TCR beta sequences.

In regard to this clone: A junction end diverges from the germline sequence, so it may reflect a read error.

Though probably carrying unrecorded immune exposures, donors were nominally healthy at sampling. Researchers ran the PCR with 60 Vbeta and 13 Jbeta primers. TCRdb's table, derived via immunoSEQ multiplex PCR, lists solely in-frame clones and lacks some. The sample contains 150,000 or so clones, approximately 74% of which appear only once. The CDR3 contains 16 residues. The germline gives CDR1 MNHEY, CDR2 SVGAGI. This sequence joins TRBV6-5 and TRBJ1-5; the D gene is possibly TRBD1 (6 bases). The source is a man aged 18 to 30 in good health and CMV-seronegative. The sequenced sample consisted of PBMCs. Here the CDR3 reads CASSYGAGDSNQPQHF. CDR3 DNA sequence: TGTGCCAGTAGTTACGGAGCAGGGGATAGCAATCAGCCCCAGCATTTT.